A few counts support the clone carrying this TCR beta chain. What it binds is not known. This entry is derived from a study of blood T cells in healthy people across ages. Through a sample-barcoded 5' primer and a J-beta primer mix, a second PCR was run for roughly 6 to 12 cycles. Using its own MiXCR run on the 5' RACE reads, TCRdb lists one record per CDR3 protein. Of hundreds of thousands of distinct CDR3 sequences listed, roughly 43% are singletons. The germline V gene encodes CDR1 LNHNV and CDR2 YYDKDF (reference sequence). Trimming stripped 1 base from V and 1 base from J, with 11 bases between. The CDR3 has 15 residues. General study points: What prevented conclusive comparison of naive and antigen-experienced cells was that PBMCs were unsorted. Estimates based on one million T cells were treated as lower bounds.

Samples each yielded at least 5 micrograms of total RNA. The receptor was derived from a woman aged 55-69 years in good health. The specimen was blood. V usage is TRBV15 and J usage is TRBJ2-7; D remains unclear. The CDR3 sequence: CATSRVPRRSYEQYF. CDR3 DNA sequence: TGTGCCACCAGCAGAGTCCCCAGGAGATCCTACGAGCAGTACTTC.